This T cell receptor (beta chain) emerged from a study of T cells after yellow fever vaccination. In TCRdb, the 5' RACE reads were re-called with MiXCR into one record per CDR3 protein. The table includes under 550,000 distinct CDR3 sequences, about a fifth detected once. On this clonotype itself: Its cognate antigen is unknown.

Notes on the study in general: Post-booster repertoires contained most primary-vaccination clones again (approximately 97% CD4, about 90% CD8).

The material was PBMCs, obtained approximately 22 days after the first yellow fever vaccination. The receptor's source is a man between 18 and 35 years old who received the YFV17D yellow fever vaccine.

The DNA of the CDR3 is TGTGCCAGCAGGCCTCAGTATTATTCACCCCTCCACTTT. Protein: CASRPQYYSPLHF. The V call is TRBV6-1, the J call TRBJ1-6, with D unresolved. There are 13 residues in the CDR3. Trimming cost V 6 bases and J 8 bases, with 11 bases left between them. Germline V gene lookup returns CDR1 MNHNS and CDR2 SASEGT.